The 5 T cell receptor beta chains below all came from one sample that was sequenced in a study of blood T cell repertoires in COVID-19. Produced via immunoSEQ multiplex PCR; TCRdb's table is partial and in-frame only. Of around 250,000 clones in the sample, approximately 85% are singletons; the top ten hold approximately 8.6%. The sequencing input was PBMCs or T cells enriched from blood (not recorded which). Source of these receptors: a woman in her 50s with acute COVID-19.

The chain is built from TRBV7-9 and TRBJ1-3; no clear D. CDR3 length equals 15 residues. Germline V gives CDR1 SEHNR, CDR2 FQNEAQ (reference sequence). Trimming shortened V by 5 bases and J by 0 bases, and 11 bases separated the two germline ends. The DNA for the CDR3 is TGTGCCAGCAGCCCTCAGGCCTTCTCTGGAAACACCATATATTTT. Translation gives CASSPQAFSGNTIYF.

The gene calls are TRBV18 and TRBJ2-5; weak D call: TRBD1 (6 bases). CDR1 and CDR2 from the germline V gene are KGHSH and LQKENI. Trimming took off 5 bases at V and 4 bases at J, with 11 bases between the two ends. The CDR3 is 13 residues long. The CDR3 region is CASSTRDIETQYF. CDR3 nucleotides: TGTGCCAGCTCAACCCGGGACATAGAGACCCAGTACTTC.

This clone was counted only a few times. The CDR3 region is CASSPPWGTGVTGELFF. In DNA form, the CDR3 reads TGTGCCAGCAGCCCCCCCTGGGGGACAGGGGTCACCGGGGAGCTGTTTTTT. The genes are TRBV5-8 and TRBJ2-2; 10 nucleotides align to TRBD1. Losses at the gene ends were 4 bases for V and 4 bases for J; bases not matched to a gene: 10. The germline V gene encodes CDR1 SGHTS and CDR2 YDEGEE. The CDR3 totals 17 residues.

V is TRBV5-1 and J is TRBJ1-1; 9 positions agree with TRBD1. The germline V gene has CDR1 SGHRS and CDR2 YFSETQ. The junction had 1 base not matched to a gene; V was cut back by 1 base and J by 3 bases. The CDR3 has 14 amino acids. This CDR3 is CASSLRDRDTEAFF. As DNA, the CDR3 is TGCGCCAGCAGCTTGCGGGACAGGGACACTGAAGCTTTCTTT.

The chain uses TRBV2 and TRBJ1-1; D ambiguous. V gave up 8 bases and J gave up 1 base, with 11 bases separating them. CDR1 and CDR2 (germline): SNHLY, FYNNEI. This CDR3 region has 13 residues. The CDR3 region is CASFEGPNTEAFF. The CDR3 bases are TGTGCCAGCTTCGAGGGCCCGAACACTGAAGCTTTCTTT.